This TCR beta chain was recovered during a study of pediatric ulcerative colitis. Overall study results and limits: Acute severe colitis showed lower rectal diversity from clonal expansions.

Concerning this clone: Its cognate antigen is unknown.

Sequencing was at survey level. The repertoire was sequenced with immunoSEQ multiplex PCR; TCRdb's copy has only in-frame clones and lacks some. The table lists tens of thousands of clones, approximately 87% of them singletons, with around 3% in the top ten. The source material was blood. The sequence derives from a boy aged 10-17 years with severe ulcerative colitis.

The CDR3 protein is CASSFLAGGPHNEQFF. The CDR3 bases are TGTGCCAGCAGTTTTCTAGCGGGAGGGCCCCACAATGAGCAGTTCTTC. The genes are TRBV27 and TRBJ2-1, with 12 bases matching TRBD2. V lost 3 bases, J lost 5 bases, and 5 bases stayed unmatched. The CDR3 runs 16 residues. Germline V CDR1 and CDR2: MNHEY, SMNVEV (reference sequence).